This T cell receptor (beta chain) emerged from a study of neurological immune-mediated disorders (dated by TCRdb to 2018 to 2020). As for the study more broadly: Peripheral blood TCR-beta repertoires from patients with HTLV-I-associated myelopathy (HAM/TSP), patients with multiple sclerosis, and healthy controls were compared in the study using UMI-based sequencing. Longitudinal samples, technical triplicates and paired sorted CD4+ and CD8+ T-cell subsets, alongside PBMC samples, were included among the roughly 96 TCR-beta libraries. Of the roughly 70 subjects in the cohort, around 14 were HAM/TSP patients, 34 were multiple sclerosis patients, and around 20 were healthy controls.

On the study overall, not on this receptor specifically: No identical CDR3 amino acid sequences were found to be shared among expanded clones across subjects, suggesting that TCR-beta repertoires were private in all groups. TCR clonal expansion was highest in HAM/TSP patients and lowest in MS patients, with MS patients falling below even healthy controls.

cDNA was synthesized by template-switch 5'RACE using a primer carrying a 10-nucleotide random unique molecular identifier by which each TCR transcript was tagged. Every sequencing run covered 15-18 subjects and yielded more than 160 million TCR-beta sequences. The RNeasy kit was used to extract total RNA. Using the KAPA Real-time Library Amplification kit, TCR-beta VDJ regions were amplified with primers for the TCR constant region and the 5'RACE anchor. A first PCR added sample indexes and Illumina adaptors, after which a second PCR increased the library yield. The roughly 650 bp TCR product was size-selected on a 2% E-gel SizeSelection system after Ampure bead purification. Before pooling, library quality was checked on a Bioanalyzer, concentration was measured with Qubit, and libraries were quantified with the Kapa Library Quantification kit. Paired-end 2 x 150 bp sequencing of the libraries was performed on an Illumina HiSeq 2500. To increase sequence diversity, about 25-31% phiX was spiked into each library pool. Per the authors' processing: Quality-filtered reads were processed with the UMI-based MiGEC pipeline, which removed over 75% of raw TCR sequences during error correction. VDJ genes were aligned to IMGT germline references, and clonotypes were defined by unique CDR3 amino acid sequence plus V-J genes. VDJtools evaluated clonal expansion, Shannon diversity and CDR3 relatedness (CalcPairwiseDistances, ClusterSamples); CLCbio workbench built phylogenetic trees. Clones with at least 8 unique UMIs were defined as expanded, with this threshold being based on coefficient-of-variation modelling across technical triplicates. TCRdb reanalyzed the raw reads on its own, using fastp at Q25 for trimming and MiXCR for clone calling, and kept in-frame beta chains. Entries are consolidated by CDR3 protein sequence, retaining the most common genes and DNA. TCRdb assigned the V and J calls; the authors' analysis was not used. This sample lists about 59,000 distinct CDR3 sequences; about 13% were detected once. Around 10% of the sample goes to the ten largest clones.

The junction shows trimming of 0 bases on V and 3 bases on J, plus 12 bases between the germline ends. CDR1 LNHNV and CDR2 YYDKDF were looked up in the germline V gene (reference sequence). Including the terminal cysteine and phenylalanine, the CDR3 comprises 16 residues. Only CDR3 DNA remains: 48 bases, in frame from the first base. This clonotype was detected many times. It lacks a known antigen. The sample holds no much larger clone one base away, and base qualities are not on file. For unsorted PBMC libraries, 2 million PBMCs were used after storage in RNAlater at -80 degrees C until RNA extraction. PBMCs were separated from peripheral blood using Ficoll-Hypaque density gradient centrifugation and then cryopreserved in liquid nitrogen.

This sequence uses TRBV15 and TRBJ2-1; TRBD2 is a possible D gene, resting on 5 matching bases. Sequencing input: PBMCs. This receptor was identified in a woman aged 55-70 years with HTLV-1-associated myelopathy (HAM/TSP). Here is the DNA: TGTGCCACCAGCAGAGAATCCCCAGCGGTCTACAATGAGCAGTTCTTC. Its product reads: CATSRESPAVYNEQFF.